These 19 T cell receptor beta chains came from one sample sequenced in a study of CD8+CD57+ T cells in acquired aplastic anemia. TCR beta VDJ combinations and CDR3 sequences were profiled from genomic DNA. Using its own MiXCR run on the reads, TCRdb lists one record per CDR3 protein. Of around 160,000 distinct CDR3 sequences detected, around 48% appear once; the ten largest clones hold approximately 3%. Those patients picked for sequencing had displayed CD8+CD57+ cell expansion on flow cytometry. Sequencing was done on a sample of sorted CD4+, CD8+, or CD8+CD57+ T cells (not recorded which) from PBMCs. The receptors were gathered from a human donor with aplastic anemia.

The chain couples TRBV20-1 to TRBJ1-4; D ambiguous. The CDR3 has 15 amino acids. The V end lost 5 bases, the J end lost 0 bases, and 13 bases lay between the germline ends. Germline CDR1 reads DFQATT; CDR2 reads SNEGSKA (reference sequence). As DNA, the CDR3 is TGCAGTGCTCCAAATGAGGGATCAACTAATGAAAAACTGTTTTTT. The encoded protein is CSAPNEGSTNEKLFF.

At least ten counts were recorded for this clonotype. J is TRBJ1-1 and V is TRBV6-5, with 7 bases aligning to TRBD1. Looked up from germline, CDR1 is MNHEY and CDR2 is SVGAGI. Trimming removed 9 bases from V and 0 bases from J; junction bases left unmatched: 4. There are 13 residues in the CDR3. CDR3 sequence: CASTGELNTEAFF. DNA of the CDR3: TGTGCCAGTACAGGGGAGTTGAACACTGAAGCTTTCTTT.

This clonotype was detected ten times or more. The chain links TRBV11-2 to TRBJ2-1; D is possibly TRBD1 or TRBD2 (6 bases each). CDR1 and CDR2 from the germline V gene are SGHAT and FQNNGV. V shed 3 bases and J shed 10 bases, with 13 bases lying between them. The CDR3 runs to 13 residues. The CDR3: CASSFALGGEQFF. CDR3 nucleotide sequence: TGTGCCAGCAGCTTCGCCTTAGGGGGGGAGCAGTTCTTC.

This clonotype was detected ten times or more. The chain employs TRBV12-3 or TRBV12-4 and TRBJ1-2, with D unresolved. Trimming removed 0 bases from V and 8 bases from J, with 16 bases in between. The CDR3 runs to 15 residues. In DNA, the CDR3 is TGTGCCAGCAGTTTAGCACAGCCTCCCGTTAGAGGCTACACCTTC. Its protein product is CASSLAQPPVRGYTF.

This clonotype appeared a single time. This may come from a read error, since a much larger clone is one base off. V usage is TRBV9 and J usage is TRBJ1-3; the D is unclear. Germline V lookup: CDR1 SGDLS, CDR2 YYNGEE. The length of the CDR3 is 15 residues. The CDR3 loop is CASSRAGGSGNTVYF. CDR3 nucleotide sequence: TGTGCCAGCAGCAGGGCAGGTGGCTCTGGAAACACCGTATATTTT. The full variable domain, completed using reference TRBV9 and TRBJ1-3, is DSGVTQTPKHLITATGQRVTLRCSPRSGDLSVYWYQQSLDQGLQFLIQYYNGEERAKGNILERFSAQQFPDLHSELNLSSLELGDSALYFCASSRAGGSGNTVYFGEGSWLTVV.

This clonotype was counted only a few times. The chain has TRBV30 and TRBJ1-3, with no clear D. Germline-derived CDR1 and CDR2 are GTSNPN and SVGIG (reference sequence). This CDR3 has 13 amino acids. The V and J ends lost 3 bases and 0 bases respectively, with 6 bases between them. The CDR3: CAWSQSSGNTIYF. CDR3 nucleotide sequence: TGTGCCTGGAGCCAGAGCTCTGGAAACACCATATATTTT.

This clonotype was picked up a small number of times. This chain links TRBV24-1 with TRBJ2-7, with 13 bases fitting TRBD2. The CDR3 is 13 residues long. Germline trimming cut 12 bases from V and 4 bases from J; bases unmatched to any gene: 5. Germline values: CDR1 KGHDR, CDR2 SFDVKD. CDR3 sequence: CAPGTSGVYEQYF. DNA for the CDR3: TGTGCCCCTGGGACTAGCGGGGTTTACGAGCAGTACTTC.

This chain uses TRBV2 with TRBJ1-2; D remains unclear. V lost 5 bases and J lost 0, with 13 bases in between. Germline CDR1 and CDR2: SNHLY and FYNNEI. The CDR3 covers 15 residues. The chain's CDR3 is CASSYFSTSNYGYTF. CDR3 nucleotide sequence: TGTGCCAGCAGTTACTTCTCGACGTCTAACTATGGCTACACCTTC.

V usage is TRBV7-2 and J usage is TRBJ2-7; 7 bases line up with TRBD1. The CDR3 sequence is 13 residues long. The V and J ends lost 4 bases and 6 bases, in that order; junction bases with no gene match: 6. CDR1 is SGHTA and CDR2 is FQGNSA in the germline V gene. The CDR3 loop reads CASSSDRQGEQYF. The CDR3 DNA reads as TGTGCCAGCAGCTCCGACCGACAGGGCGAGCAGTACTTC.

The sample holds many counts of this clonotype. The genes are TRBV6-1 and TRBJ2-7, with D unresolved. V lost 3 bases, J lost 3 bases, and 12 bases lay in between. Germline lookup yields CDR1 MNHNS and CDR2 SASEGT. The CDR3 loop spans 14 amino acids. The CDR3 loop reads CASSEARWYYEQYF. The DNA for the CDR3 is TGTGCCAGCAGTGAGGCAAGGTGGTACTACGAGCAGTACTTC.

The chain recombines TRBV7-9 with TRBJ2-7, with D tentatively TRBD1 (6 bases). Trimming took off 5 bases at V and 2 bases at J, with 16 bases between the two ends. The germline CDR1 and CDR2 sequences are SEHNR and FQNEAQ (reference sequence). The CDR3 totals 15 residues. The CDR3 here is CASSPLGASTYEQYF. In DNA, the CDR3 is TGTGCCAGCAGCCCACTGGGGGCGTCTACCTACGAGCAGTACTTC.

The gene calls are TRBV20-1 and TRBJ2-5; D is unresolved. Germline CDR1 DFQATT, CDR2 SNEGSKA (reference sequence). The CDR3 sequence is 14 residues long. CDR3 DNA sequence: TGCAGCAGTGAGGAAGGGATTCAACGGAAGACCCAGTACTTC. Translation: CSSEEGIQRKTQYF.

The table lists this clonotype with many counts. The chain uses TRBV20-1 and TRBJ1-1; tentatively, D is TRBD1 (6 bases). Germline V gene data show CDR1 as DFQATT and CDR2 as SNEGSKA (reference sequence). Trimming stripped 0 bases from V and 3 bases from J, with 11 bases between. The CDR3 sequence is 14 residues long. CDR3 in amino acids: CSARDGRGDTEAFF. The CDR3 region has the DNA TGCAGTGCTAGAGATGGGAGGGGGGACACTGAAGCTTTCTTT.

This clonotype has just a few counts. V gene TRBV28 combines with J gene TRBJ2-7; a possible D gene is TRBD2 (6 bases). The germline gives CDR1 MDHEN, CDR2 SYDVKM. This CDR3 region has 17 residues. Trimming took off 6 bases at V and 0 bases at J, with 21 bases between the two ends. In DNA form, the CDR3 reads TGTGCCAGCAGCGTTCGACCTGGGCAGACTAGCTCCTACGAGCAGTACTTC. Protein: CASSVRPGQTSSYEQYF.

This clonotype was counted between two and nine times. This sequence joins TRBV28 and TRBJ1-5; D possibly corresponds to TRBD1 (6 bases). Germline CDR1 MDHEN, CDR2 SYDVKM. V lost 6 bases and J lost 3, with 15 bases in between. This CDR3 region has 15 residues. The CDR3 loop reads CASRGAAGDNQPQHF. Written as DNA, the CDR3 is TGTGCCAGCAGGGGGGCGGCAGGGGACAATCAGCCCCAGCATTTT.

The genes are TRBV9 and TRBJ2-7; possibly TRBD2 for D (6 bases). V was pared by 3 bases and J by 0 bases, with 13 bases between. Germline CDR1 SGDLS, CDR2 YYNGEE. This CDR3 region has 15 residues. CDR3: CASSETGAFSYEQYF. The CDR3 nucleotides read TGTGCCAGCAGCGAAACGGGAGCCTTCTCCTACGAGCAGTACTTC.

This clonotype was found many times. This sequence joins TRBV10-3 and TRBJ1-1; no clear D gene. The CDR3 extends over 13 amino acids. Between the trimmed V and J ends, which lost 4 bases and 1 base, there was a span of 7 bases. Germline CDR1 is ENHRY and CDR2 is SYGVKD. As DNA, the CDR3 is TGTGCCATCAGTGGATCGGAGAACACTGAAGCTTTCTTT. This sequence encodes CAISGSENTEAFF.

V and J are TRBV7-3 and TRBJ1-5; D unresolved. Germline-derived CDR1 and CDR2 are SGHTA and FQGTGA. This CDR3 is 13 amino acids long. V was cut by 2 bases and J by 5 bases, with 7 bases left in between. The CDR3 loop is CASSLYYDQPQHF. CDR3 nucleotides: TGTGCCAGCAGCTTATATTACGATCAGCCCCAGCATTTT.

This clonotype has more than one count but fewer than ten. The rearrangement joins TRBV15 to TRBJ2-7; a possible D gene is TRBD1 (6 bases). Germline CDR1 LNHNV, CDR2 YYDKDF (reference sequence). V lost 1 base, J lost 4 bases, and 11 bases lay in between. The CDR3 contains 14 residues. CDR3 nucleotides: TGTGCCACCAGCAGAGGGGACACCCGTTACGAGCAGTACTTC. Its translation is CATSRGDTRYEQYF.